The 21 T cell receptor beta chains in this list originate from one sample, sequenced in a study of beta chain features in type 1 diabetes. Expressed TCRB transcripts were sequenced because the entire RNA isolate underwent reverse transcription. Some clones are missing from TCRdb's copy, which holds only in-frame ones; the method was immunoSEQ multiplex PCR. The table records approximately 37,000 clones, more than 40% of them present only once. Specimen: central memory CD4+ T cells from blood. These receptors were collected from a woman between 18 and 30 years old in good health.

This clone was seen only once. The rearrangement joins TRBV6-1 to TRBJ1-5; a possible D gene is TRBD1 (5 bases). The V gene's germline CDR1 is MNHNS and CDR2 SASEGT. The CDR3 consists of 14 residues. V was shortened by 1 base and J by 5 bases, with 9 bases between the two germline ends. DNA of the CDR3: TGTGCCAGCAGTGAAGGGGACTTCCATCAGCCCCAGCATTTT. Encoded protein: CASSEGDFHQPQHF.

This clone was detected a few times. The rearrangement links TRBV29-1 to TRBJ2-3, with 8 bases that match TRBD2. V dropped 8 bases and J dropped 5; count of bases not matched to a gene: 27. The CDR3 covers 19 residues. CDR1 and CDR2 (germline): SQVTM, ANQGSEA. This CDR3 is CSSRDLVDFGGERKDTQYF. Here the CDR3 DNA reads TGCAGCTCCCGGGACCTAGTGGATTTCGGGGGGGAACGCAAAGATACGCAGTATTTT.

Here the CDR3 reads CAWSPGDYGYTF. The CDR3 coding sequence is TGTGCCTGGAGTCCCGGTGACTATGGCTACACCTTC. The chain recombines TRBV30 with TRBJ1-2; D is unresolved. This CDR3 is 12 amino acids long. Germline assignment: CDR1 GTSNPN and CDR2 SVGIG (reference sequence). The germline V and J ends were trimmed by 2 bases and 3 bases, with 7 bases remaining between them.

This clone has just a few counts. CDR3 amino acids: CASSAGLPLASSYNEQFF. CDR3 sequence (DNA): TGCGCCAGCAGCGCTGGACTACCCTTGGCGAGCTCCTACAATGAGCAGTTCTTC. V and J are TRBV5-1 and TRBJ2-1, with D tentatively TRBD2 (6 bases). Per the germline V gene, CDR1 is SGHRS and CDR2 is YFSETQ. The CDR3 length is 18 residues. V was clipped by 4 bases and J by 0 bases, with 20 bases between them.

This chain connects TRBV2 to TRBJ2-7; no clear D gene. Trimming removed 10 bases at V and 2 bases at J, with 9 bases between. The CDR3 loop spans 11 amino acids. Per the germline V gene, CDR1 is SNHLY and CDR2 is FYNNEI. The CDR3 protein is CATHLAYEQYF. In nucleotides, the CDR3 is TGTGCCACCCATTTAGCCTACGAGCAGTACTTC. Looking up the rest from reference TRBV2 and TRBJ2-7 gives the full variable domain: EPEVTQTPSHQVTQMGQEVILRCVPISNHLYFYWYRQILGQKVEFLVSFYNNEISEKSEIFDDQFSVERPDGSNFTLKIRSTKLEDSAMYFCATHLAYEQYFGPGTRLTVT.

The chain carries TRBV7-2 and TRBJ2-2, with D maybe TRBD1 (6 bases). Germline CDR1 SGHTA, CDR2 FQGNSA. V shed 2 bases and J shed 4 bases, with 17 bases lying between them. CDR3 size: 17 residues. CDR3 region: CASSLFVTGSGTGELFF. Written as DNA, the CDR3 is TGTGCCAGCAGCTTATTCGTTACAGGGTCGGGCACCGGGGAGCTGTTTTTT.

This chain joins TRBV5-1 and TRBJ2-2; 7 bases match TRBD2. Trimming cost V 2 bases and J 2 bases; bases outside gene matches: 6. The CDR3 runs to 16 residues. Germline V gene data show CDR1 as SGHRS and CDR2 as YFSETQ. CDR3 nucleotides: TGCGCCAGCAGCTTTTTAGGCGGGGGAAACACCGGGGAGCTGTTTTTT. Its translation: CASSFLGGGNTGELFF.

This clone occurred a few times. The chain employs TRBV29-1 and TRBJ1-5; D is unclear. CDR3 size: 13 residues. Germline lookup yields CDR1 SQVTM and CDR2 ANQGSEA. V was cut by 4 bases and J by 4 bases, with 11 bases left in between. The CDR3 is CSVVTEMNQPQHF. Written as DNA, the CDR3 is TGCAGCGTTGTAACAGAAATGAATCAGCCCCAGCATTTT.

The chain recombines TRBV2 with TRBJ1-1; no definite D call. V lost 4 bases, J lost 4 bases, and 13 bases lay in between. This CDR3 is built from 14 residues. The germline CDR1 and CDR2 sequences are SNHLY and FYNNEI. The CDR3 protein is CASSAEAGFTEAFF. The CDR3 nucleotides read TGTGCCAGCAGTGCGGAGGCGGGGTTCACTGAAGCTTTCTTT. Variable domain in full (rest from reference TRBV2 and TRBJ1-1): EPEVTQTPSHQVTQMGQEVILRCVPISNHLYFYWYRQILGQKVEFLVSFYNNEISEKSEIFDDQFSVERPDGSNFTLKIRSTKLEDSAMYFCASSAEAGFTEAFFGQGTRLTVV.

The chain carries TRBV19 and TRBJ1-5; D gene ambiguous. The CDR3 totals 14 residues. V shed 8 bases and J shed 1 base, with 12 bases lying between them. The germline V gene encodes CDR1 LNHDA and CDR2 SQIVND (reference sequence). The DNA of the CDR3 is TGTGCCAGTGCCCGGGAGAGAAGCAATCAGCCCCAGCATTTT. It translates to CASARERSNQPQHF.

The genes are TRBV4-1 and TRBJ1-1; 9 positions agree with TRBD1. Losses at the gene ends were 0 bases for V and 1 base for J; bases not matched to a gene: 6. This CDR3 region has 17 residues. The germline CDR1 and CDR2 sequences are MGHRA and YSYEKL. The CDR3: CASSQDPTGGWNTEAFF. In DNA form, the CDR3 reads TGCGCCAGCAGCCAAGACCCGACAGGGGGATGGAACACTGAAGCTTTCTTT.

This sequence joins TRBV9 and TRBJ1-2; TRBD1 agrees at 9 bases. CDR1 is SGDLS and CDR2 is YYNGEE in the germline V gene. The CDR3 totals 14 residues. Trimming removed 0 bases from V and 8 bases from J; junction bases left unmatched: 5. In DNA form, the CDR3 reads TGTGCCAGCAGCGTAGATTACAGGGGGCACGGCTACACCTTC. It encodes CASSVDYRGHGYTF.

The chain couples TRBV25-1 to TRBJ2-3; 7 bases line up with TRBD2. The V gene end was trimmed by 3 bases and the J gene end by 6 bases; junction bases not matched to a gene: 9. There are 15 residues in the CDR3. The germline V gene encodes CDR1 MGHDK and CDR2 SYGVNS. CDR3 in DNA: TGTGCCAGCAGTGATCCAGGGAGGGCCCCCGATACGCAGTATTTT. It yields the protein CASSDPGRAPDTQYF.

J is TRBJ1-5 and V is TRBV18; TRBD1 agrees at 8 bases. CDR3 size: 18 residues. After removal of 8 bases from V and 1 base from J, the junction contained 16 bases not matched to a gene. Germline CDR1 is KGHSH and CDR2 is LQKENI. DNA of the CDR3: TGTGCCAGCCCGCGCGGCACAGGGGGGGGAACGAGCAATCAGCCCCAGCATTTT. Its translation is CASPRGTGGGTSNQPQHF.

The chain couples TRBV5-1 to TRBJ2-3; D possibly corresponds to TRBD1 (6 bases). Per the germline V gene, CDR1 is SGHRS and CDR2 is YFSETQ. The CDR3 runs 14 residues. V was pared by 6 bases and J by 0 bases, with 11 bases between. CDR3 nucleotides: TGCGCCAGCACTCGAGGGGGAAGCACAGATACGCAGTATTTT. This sequence encodes CASTRGGSTDTQYF.

The chain has TRBV6-5 and TRBJ2-2; D not resolved. V lost 4 bases, J lost 2 bases, and 5 bases lay in between. Germline V gene data show CDR1 as MNHEY and CDR2 as SVGAGI. The CDR3 contains 13 residues. CDR3 nucleotides: TGTGCCAGCAGTTTGTTAAACACCGGGGAGCTGTTTTTT. It is translated as CASSLLNTGELFF.

The chain combines TRBV30 with TRBJ2-7; perhaps TRBD2 as D (5 bases). CDR3 length: 12 amino acids. Germline CDR1 reads GTSNPN; CDR2 reads SVGIG (reference sequence). Trimming removed 4 bases from V and 2 bases from J, with 9 bases in between. This chain's CDR3 is CAWTTGTYEQYF. The CDR3 region has the DNA TGTGCCTGGACCACGGGGACCTACGAGCAGTACTTC. The variable domain in full, completed from reference TRBV30 and TRBJ2-7, reads SQTIHQWPATLVQPVGSPLSLECTVEGTSNPNLYWYRQAAGRGLQLLFYSVGIGQISSEVPQNLSASRPQDRQFILSSKKLLLSDSGFYLCAWTTGTYEQYFGPGTRLTVT.

This clone was seen a few times. The chain recombines TRBV15 with TRBJ2-7, with TRBD1 identical over 7 bases. V dropped 0 bases and J dropped 9; count of bases not matched to a gene: 11. Per germline, CDR1 LNHNV and CDR2 YYDKDF (reference sequence). This CDR3 has 15 residues. The CDR3 sequence is CATSRDPGTAWPQYF. The CDR3 DNA reads as TGTGCCACCAGCAGAGATCCCGGGACAGCGTGGCCGCAGTACTTC. Complete variable domain (other parts from reference TRBV15 and TRBJ2-7): DAMVIQNPRYQVTQFGKPVTLSCSQTLNHNVMYWYQQKSSQAPKLLFHYYDKDFNNEADTPDNFQSRRPNTSFCFLDIRSPGLGDTAMYLCATSRDPGTAWPQYFGPGTRLTVT.

V gene TRBV18 combines with J gene TRBJ2-7; TRBD1 aligns across 9 bases. The CDR3 is made up of 14 amino acids. CDR1 KGHSH and CDR2 LQKENI come from the germline V gene. V shed 3 bases, J shed 0 bases, and the junction held 0 bases outside the gene matches. This chain's CDR3 is CASSPTGGSYEQYF. CDR3 DNA sequence: TGTGCCAGCTCACCGACAGGGGGCTCCTACGAGCAGTACTTC.

This chain joins TRBV11-1 and TRBJ1-1, with 7 bases matching TRBD1. From germline, CDR1 is SGHAT and CDR2 FQDESV (reference sequence). Trimming cost V 5 bases and J 4 bases; bases outside gene matches: 4. The CDR3 sequence is 13 residues long. The CDR3 DNA is TGTGCCAGCAGCCCCCGGGACAGCACTGAAGCTTTCTTT. Residues: CASSPRDSTEAFF.

V gene TRBV15 combines with J gene TRBJ1-2, with 9 bases identical to TRBD1. V lost 1 base, J lost 8 bases, and 8 bases stayed unmatched. CDR3 length: 15 residues. Germline assignment: CDR1 LNHNV and CDR2 YYDKDF (reference sequence). CDR3 region: CATSRAQGALGGYTF. The CDR3 DNA reads TGTGCCACCAGCAGAGCACAGGGGGCGCTTGGGGGCTACACCTTC.